This T cell receptor beta chain was retrieved from a study of regulatory T cells in long-lasting Graves disease. Study outcomes and limitations: Having few samples may have compromised the accuracy.

CDR1 is MNHEY, CDR2 SVGEGT, per germline. With V trimmed by 6 bases and J by 7 bases, 8 bases remained unmatched. CDR3 length: 15 residues. Time point: newly diagnosed GD, antithyroid drugs for less than 3 months. Extracted RNA from PBMCs served as the source of the TCR library. Patients came through an endocrinology department, and that department was in Xi'an, China. Investigators prepared the TCR beta libraries by applying iRepertoire HTBI primers and Arm-PCR of CDR3 regions. Using its own MiXCR run on the multiplex PCR reads, TCRdb lists one record per CDR3 protein. The sample yields 550,000 to 650,000 distinct CDR3 sequences, 15% to 20% seen once. In this sample, this clonotype turned up many times. Its antigen remains unknown. A further study also used this sample, focusing on T cells in Graves' hyperthyroidism and ophthalmopathy. As that study records: These patients, aged 18 to 65, had recently diagnosed hyperthyroidism lasting under 2 months. Diagnoses were made from clinical symptoms, serum measures (thyroxine and TRAb), thyroid ultrasound and orbital computed tomography.

The sequencing used peripheral blood mononuclear cells (PBMCs), collected at new diagnosis, from a patient treated with antithyroid drugs. The origin of this receptor is a man aged 18 to 29 with Graves disease. The genes are TRBV6-2 or TRBV6-3 and TRBJ2-3; 12 nucleotides agree with TRBD2. The CDR3 DNA follows: TGTGCCAGCAGCTTGACTAGCGGGAGCATGAATACGCAGTATTTT. Encoded protein: CASSLTSGSMNTQYF.